The rows below give T cell receptor beta chains drawn from one sample of a study of early T cells in non-severe SARS-CoV-2 infection. TCRdb reanalysed the 5' RACE reads using MiXCR and keeps one entry per CDR3 protein. This sample yields approximately 67,000 distinct CDR3 sequences, of which 9.5% to 13% are seen a single time; 3.5% to 4% belongs to the top ten. The sequenced material came from whole blood. Receptors were obtained from an adult who was a healthcare worker with PCR-confirmed SARS-CoV-2 infection or an uninfected control (not recorded which). Both conserved end residues are part of each CDR3. The D gene is left open where the match is weak. Part of the rows lack a size; the others show once, few, many or a class for expanded clones.

TRBJ2-1 TRBV20-1 few TRBD1 CSARQQGDEQFF TGCAGTGCTAGACAACAGGGGGATGAGCAGTTCTTC
TRBJ1-5 TRBV7-6 many NA CASSPGGGNQPQHF TGTGCCAGCAGCCCCGGGGGAGGTAATCAGCCCCAGCATTTT
TRBJ1-1 TRBV27 few NA CASQQSTMNTEAFF TGTGCCAGCCAACAGTCTACAATGAACACTGAAGCTTTCTTT
TRBJ2-7 TRBV6-1 NA NA CASKSELVREQYF TGTGCCAGCAAGAGCGAGCTAGTACGCGAGCAGTACTTC
TRBJ2-3 TRBV14 NA NA CASSQDIRTDTQYF TGTGCCAGCAGCCAAGATATCCGCACAGATACGCAGTATTTT
TRBJ1-2 TRBV29-1 few NA CSVLRSRDSNYGYTF TGCAGCGTTCTCCGGAGCCGGGACTCGAACTATGGCTACACCTTC
TRBJ2-5 TRBV5-1 NA TRBD2 CASSLPGLAGGAETQNF TGCGCCAGCAGTCTTCCGGGACTAGCGGGAGGGGCAGAGACCCAGAACTTC
TRBJ1-1 TRBV7-9 NA TRBD1 CASSLGQGAREAFF TGTGCCAGCAGCTTAGGCCAGGGGGCTCGAGAAGCTTTCTTT
TRBJ1-2 TRBV2 few TRBD1 CASSEVTGGVPYYGYTF TGTGCCAGCAGTGAGGTGACAGGGGGCGTTCCGTACTATGGCTACACCTTC
TRBJ2-1 TRBV28 NA NA CASSLASLDEQFF TGTGCCAGCAGTTTAGCCTCCCTGGATGAGCAGTTCTTC
TRBJ1-1 TRBV29-1 many NA CSATAGRDTEAFF TGCAGCGCTACTGCAGGGCGGGACACTGAAGCTTTCTTT
TRBJ2-1 TRBV20-1 NA TRBD2 CSARDEPSGGYNEQFF TGCAGTGCTAGAGACGAGCCTAGCGGGGGGTACAATGAGCAGTTCTTC
TRBJ1-1 TRBV6-5 NA NA CPPLWEAFF TGTCCCCCCTTATGGGAAGCTTTCTTT
TRBJ2-7 TRBV7-9 many TRBD2 CASSLAGGTYEQYF TGCGCCAGCAGCTTAGCGGGCGGTACCTACGAGCAGTACTTC
TRBJ1-5 TRBV4-2 NA NA CASSQASPSPNQPQHF TGTGCCAGCAGCCAAGCTTCCCCGTCCCCTAATCAGCCCCAGCATTTT
TRBJ1-3 TRBV4-1 NA NA CASSQETQPGGSGNTIYF TGCGCCAGCAGCCAAGAAACCCAACCCGGGGGATCCGGAAACACCATATATTTT
TRBJ2-1 TRBV7-9 few TRBD2 CASSLGTSGRVDEQFF TGTGCCAGCAGCTTGGGGACTAGCGGGAGAGTAGATGAGCAGTTCTTC
TRBJ1-1 TRBV10-3 many NA CAISENTEAFF TGTGCCATCAGTGAGAACACTGAAGCTTTCTTT
TRBJ2-7 TRBV4-2 NA TRBD2 CASSQEARLAAYEQYF TGTGCCAGCAGCCAAGAGGCGAGGCTAGCGGCCTACGAGCAGTACTTC
TRBJ2-7 TRBV5-6 NA NA CASSKTKDEQYF TGTGCCAGCAGCAAAACTAAGGACGAGCAGTACTTC
TRBJ2-1 TRBV7-9 NA NA CASSLAHRGSNEQFF TGTGCCAGCAGCTTAGCGCATCGTGGTTCCAATGAGCAGTTCTTC
TRBJ1-5 TRBV24-1 NA NA CAVQGSNQPQHF TGTGCCGTACAGGGTAGCAATCAGCCCCAGCATTTT
TRBJ1-1 TRBV14 NA NA CASSQADLVMNTEAFF TGTGCCAGCAGCCAAGCGGACCTCGTAATGAACACTGAAGCTTTCTTT
TRBJ2-7 TRBV4-1 many TRBD1 CASSFGQGGNEQYF TGCGCCAGCAGCTTTGGACAGGGGGGCAACGAGCAGTACTTC
TRBJ2-3 TRBV27 NA NA CASSSDTGLLTDTQYF TGTGCCAGCAGTTCGGACACAGGGCTGTTAACAGATACGCAGTATTTT
TRBJ2-3 TRBV11-2 few NA CASSLDPGLPTQYF TGTGCCAGCAGCTTAGATCCCGGCCTTCCTACGCAGTATTTT
TRBJ1-1 TRBV12-3/TRBV12-4 NA NA CASRFRPGETEAFF TGTGCCAGCAGATTTCGACCAGGGGAGACTGAAGCTTTCTTT
TRBJ2-2 TRBV29-1 many NA CSVKGPQNTGELFF TGCAGCGTCAAGGGACCCCAAAACACCGGGGAGCTGTTTTTT
TRBJ2-3 TRBV7-2 many NA CASSLGPRVDTQYF TGTGCCAGCAGCTTGGGCCCCCGGGTAGATACGCAGTATTTT
TRBJ2-7 TRBV29-1 NA NA CSVAVSGSYEQYF TGCAGCGTCGCGGTTTCGGGGAGCTACGAGCAGTACTTC
TRBJ2-1 TRBV20-1 few TRBD1 CSGTGTGSNNERFF TGCAGTGGAACCGGGACAGGGAGTAACAATGAGCGGTTCTTC
TRBJ1-1 TRBV5-1 NA NA CASSSGPPNTEAFF TGCGCCAGCAGTTCGGGACCTCCGAACACTGAAGCTTTCTTT
TRBJ1-5 TRBV19 many TRBD1 CASSRQGLGQPQHF TGTGCCAGTAGTAGACAGGGATTAGGTCAGCCCCAGCATTTT
TRBJ1-1 TRBV28 many NA CASSLGGATEAFF TGTGCCAGCAGTCTCGGAGGCGCTACTGAAGCTTTCTTT
TRBJ2-7 TRBV7-8 many TRBD2 CASSLALYGEGEQYF TGTGCCAGCAGCTTAGCGCTTTATGGGGAGGGGGAGCAGTACTTC
TRBJ2-7 TRBV11-2 many NA CASSLDLRRGTYEQYF TGTGCCAGCAGCTTAGATTTGCGCAGGGGCACCTACGAGCAGTACTTC
TRBJ2-3 TRBV7-3 many NA CASSLSAVTDTQYF TGTGCCAGCAGCTTAAGTGCGGTAACAGATACGCAGTATTTT
TRBJ2-3 TRBV20-1 many TRBD2 CSARGGGGHTQYF TGCAGTGCTAGAGGGGGGGGAGGGCATACGCAGTATTTT
TRBJ2-3 TRBV5-6 many NA CASRRGADTQYF TGTGCCAGCAGACGGGGCGCAGATACGCAGTATTTT
TRBJ2-7 TRBV7-9 many TRBD2 CASSRGSYEQYF TGTGCCAGCAGCCGCGGGAGCTACGAGCAGTACTTC
TRBJ1-2 TRBV7-9 many TRBD1 CASSTGRQGQSASPGYTF TGTGCCAGCAGCACCGGCAGACAGGGACAGAGCGCTTCTCCTGGCTACACCTTC
TRBJ1-1 TRBV12-3/TRBV12-4 few TRBD1 CASRSQQGAKTEAFF TGTGCCAGCAGATCACAACAGGGGGCTAAGACTGAAGCTTTCTTT
TRBJ2-1 TRBV20-1 NA TRBD2 CSAKAGVLHLEQFF TGCAGTGCTAAAGCGGGGGTGCTACATCTCGAGCAGTTCTTC
TRBJ2-4 TRBV7-8 many NA CASSPAQGPLAKNIQYF TGTGCCAGCAGTCCCGCACAGGGCCCCCTAGCCAAAAACATTCAGTACTTC
TRBJ2-7 TRBV12-3/TRBV12-4 many NA CASSTDSNYEQYF TGTGCCAGCAGTACGGACAGCAACTACGAGCAGTACTTC
TRBJ2-5 TRBV27 few NA CASSLGDMYQETQYF TGTGCCAGCAGTTTAGGGGACATGTACCAAGAGACCCAGTACTTC
TRBJ1-1 TRBV9 many TRBD1 CASSVETGDRGTEAFF TGTGCCAGCAGCGTAGAGACAGGGGACAGGGGGACTGAAGCTTTCTTT
TRBJ1-6 TRBV12-3/TRBV12-4 many NA CASSRQAGNSPLHF TGTGCCAGCAGCCGACAGGCGGGTAATTCACCCCTCCACTTT
TRBJ2-7 TRBV18 NA NA CASSPAGSNYEQYF TGTGCCAGCTCACCGGCAGGTTCGAATTACGAGCAGTACTTC
TRBJ2-3 TRBV5-1 few NA CASGGVADTQYF TGCGCCAGCGGTGGGGTCGCCGATACGCAGTATTTT
TRBJ2-7 TRBV7-3 many TRBD2 CASSSSSGSGYEQYF TGTGCCAGCAGCTCGTCTAGCGGGAGCGGCTACGAGCAGTACTTC
TRBJ2-3 TRBV2 NA NA CASSLEWADTQYF TGTGCCAGCAGCCTAGAATGGGCAGATACGCAGTATTTT
TRBJ2-3 TRBV7-9 many NA CASSLRGSGTDTQYF TGTGCCAGCAGCTTAAGAGGCTCTGGCACAGATACGCAGTATTTT
TRBJ2-1 TRBV6-1 many TRBD2 CASRPGLATYNEQFF TGTGCCAGCAGGCCGGGACTAGCCACCTACAATGAGCAGTTCTTC
TRBJ2-3 TRBV28 many NA CASSFEDTQYF TGTGCCAGCAGTTTCGAAGATACGCAGTATTTT